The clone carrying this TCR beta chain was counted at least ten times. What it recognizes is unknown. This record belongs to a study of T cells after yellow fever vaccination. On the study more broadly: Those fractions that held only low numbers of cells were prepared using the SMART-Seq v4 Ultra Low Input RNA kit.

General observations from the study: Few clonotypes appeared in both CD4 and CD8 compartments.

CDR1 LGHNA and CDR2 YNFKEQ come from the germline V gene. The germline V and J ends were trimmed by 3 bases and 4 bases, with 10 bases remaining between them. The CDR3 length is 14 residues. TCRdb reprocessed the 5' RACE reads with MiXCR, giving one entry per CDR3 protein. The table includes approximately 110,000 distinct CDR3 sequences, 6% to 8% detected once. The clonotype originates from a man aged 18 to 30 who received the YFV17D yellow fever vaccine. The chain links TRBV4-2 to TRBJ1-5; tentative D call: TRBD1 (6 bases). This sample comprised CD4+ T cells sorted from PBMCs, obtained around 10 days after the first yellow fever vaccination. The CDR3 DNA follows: TGTGCCAGCAGCCAGGGGACACAGAATCAGCCCCAGCATTTT. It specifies CASSQGTQNQPQHF.